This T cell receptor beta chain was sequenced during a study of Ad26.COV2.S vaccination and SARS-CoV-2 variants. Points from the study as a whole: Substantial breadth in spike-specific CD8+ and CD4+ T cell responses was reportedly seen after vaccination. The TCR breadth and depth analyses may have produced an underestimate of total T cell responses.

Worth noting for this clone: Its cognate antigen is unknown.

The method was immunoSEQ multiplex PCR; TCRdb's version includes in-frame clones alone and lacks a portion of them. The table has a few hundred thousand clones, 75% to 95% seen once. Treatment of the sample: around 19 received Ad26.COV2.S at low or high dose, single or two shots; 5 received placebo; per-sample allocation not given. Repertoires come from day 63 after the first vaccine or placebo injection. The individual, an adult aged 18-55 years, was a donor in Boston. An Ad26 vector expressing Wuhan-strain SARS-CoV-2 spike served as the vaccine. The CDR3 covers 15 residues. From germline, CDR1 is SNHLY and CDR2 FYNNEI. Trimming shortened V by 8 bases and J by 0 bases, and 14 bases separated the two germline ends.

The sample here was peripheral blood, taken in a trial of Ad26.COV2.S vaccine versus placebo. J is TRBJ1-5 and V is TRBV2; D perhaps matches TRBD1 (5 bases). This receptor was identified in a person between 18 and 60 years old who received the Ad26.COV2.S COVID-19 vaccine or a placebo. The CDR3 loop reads CASQEWGNSNQPQHF. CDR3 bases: TGTGCCAGCCAAGAGTGGGGGAATAGCAATCAGCCCCAGCATTTT. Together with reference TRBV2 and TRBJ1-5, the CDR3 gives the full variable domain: EPEVTQTPSHQVTQMGQEVILRCVPISNHLYFYWYRQILGQKVEFLVSFYNNEISEKSEIFDDQFSVERPDGSNFTLKIRSTKLEDSAMYFCASQEWGNSNQPQHFGDGTRLSIL.